This T cell receptor (beta chain) was sequenced for a study of T cells after yellow fever vaccination. In TCRdb, the 5' RACE reads were re-called with MiXCR into one record per CDR3 protein. The repertoire holds 510,000 or so distinct CDR3 sequences, with 15% to 20% as singletons. The CDR3 totals 14 residues. Germline V gene sequence: CDR1 LNHDA, CDR2 SQIVND (reference sequence). V was pared by 5 bases and J by 4 bases, with 6 bases of the junction left unmatched. The sample consisted of PBMCs, taken 15 days after the yellow fever booster vaccination. The TCR sequence derives from a man aged 30 to 45 who received the YFV17D yellow fever vaccine. The rearrangement joins TRBV19 to TRBJ1-2; 8 nucleotides match TRBD1. CDR3 residues: CASSDRGLIYGYTF. As DNA, the CDR3 is TGTGCCAGTAGTGACAGGGGATTGATCTATGGCTACACCTTC.